This TCR beta chain was recorded in a study of cytomegalovirus exposure and HLA in healthy donors. Whole-study findings and limits: In vitro testing confirmed three CMV-associated chains as specific for CMV antigens.

Profiled with immunoSEQ multiplex PCR; TCRdb holds only in-frame clones, not every one. The sample lists 80,000 to 100,000 clones; approximately 88% were seen once. The CDR3 totals 18 residues. The V and J ends lost 2 bases and 2 bases, in that order; junction bases with no gene match: 12. Germline V gene sequence: CDR1 LNHDA, CDR2 SQIVND (reference sequence). Worth noting for this clone: Antigen unknown.

The chain links TRBV19 to TRBJ2-3; TRBD2 matches 8 bases. This sequence originates from a woman between 25 and 40 years old in good health and CMV-seronegative. The sequenced sample was PBMCs. CDR3 amino acids: CASSIMSVRAGVTDTQYF. CDR3 bases: TGTGCCAGTAGTATAATGTCCGTGCGAGCGGGAGTCACAGATACGCAGTATTTT. Full variable domain (rest looked up from reference TRBV19 and TRBJ2-3): DGGITQSPKYLFRKEGQNVTLSCEQNLNHDAMYWYRQDPGQGLRLIYYSQIVNDFQKGDIAEGYSVSREKKESFPLTVTSAQKNPTAFYLCASSIMSVRAGVTDTQYFGPGTRLTVL.